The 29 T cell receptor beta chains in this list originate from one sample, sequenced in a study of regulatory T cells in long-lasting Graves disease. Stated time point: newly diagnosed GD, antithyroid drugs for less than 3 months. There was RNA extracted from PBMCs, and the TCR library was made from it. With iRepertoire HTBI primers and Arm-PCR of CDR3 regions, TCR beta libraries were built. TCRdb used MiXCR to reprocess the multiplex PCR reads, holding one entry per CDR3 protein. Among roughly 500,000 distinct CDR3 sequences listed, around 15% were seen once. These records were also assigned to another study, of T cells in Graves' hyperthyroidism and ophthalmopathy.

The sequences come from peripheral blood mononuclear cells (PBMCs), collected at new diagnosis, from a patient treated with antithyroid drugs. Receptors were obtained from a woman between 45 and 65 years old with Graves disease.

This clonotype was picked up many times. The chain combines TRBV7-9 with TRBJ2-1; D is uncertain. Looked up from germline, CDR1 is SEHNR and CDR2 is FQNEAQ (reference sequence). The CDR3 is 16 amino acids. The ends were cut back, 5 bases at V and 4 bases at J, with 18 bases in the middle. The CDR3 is CASSPRWVGSYNEQFF. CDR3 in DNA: TGTGCCAGCAGCCCGAGGTGGGTCGGTTCTTACAATGAGCAGTTCTTC.

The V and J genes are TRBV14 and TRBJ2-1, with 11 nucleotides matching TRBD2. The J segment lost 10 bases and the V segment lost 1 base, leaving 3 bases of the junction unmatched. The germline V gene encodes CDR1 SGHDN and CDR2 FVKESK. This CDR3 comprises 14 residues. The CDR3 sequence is CASSQGASGREQFF. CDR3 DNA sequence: TGTGCCAGCAGCCAAGGTGCTAGCGGGAGGGAGCAGTTCTTC.

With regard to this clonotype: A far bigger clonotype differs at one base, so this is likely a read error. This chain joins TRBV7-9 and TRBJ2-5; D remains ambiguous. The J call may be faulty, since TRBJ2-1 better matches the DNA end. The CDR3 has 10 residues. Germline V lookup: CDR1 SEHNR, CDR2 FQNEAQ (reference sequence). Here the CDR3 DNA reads TGTGCCAGCAACGTCGATGAGCAGTTCTTC. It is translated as CASNVDEQFF.

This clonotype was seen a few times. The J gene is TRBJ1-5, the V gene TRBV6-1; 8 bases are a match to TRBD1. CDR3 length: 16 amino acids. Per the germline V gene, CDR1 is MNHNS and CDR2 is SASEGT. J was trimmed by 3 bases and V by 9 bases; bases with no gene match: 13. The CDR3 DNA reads TGTGCCAGTAGTCCGACCGACAGGGGCTTCAATCAGCCCCAGCATTTT. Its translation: CASSPTDRGFNQPQHF.

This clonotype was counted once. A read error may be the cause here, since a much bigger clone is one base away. CDR3 protein: CGVVYLSTSGYEQYF. In DNA, the CDR3 is TGCGGCGTTGTATATTTGTCGACTTCGGGCTACGAGCAGTACTTC. The V gene is TRBV29-1, the J gene TRBJ2-7; D is undetermined. Germline values: CDR1 SQVTM, CDR2 ANQGSEA. The CDR3 contains 15 residues.

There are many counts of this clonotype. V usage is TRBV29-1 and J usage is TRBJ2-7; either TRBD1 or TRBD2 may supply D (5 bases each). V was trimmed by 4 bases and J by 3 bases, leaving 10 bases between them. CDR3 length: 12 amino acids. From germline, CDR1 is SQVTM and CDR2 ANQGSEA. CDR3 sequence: CSVGRDGYEQYF. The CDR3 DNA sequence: TGCAGCGTTGGCAGGGACGGCTACGAGCAGTACTTC.

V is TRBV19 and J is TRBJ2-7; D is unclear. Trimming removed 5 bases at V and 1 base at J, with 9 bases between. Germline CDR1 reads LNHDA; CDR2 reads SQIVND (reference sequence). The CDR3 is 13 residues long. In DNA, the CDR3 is TGTGCCAGTAGTCGGTCCGTGTCCTACGAGCAGTACTTC. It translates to CASSRSVSYEQYF.

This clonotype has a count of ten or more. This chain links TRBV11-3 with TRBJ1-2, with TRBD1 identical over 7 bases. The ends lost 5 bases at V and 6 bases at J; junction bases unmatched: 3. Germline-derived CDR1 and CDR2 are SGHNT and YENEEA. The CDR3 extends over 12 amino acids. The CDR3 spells CASSRGGDGYTF. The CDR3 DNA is TGTGCCAGCAGCCGAGGGGGCGATGGCTACACCTTC.

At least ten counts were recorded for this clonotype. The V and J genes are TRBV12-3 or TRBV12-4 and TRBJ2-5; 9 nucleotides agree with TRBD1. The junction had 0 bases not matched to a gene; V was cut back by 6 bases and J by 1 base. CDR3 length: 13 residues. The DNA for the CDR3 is TGTGCCAGCAGGACAGGGGGCCAAGAGACCCAGTACTTC. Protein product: CASRTGGQETQYF.

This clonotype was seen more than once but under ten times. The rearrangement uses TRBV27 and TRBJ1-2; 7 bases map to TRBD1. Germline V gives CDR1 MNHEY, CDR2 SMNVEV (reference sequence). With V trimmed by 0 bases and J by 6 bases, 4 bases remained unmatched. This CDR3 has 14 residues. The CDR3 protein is CASSLSQGLDGYTF. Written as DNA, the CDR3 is TGTGCCAGCAGTTTATCACAGGGGTTGGATGGCTACACCTTC.

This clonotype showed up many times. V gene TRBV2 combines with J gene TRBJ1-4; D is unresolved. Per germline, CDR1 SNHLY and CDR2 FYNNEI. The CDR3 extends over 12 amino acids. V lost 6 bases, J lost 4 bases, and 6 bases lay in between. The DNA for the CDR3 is TGTGCCAGCAGGAGGATTAATGAAAAACTGTTTTTT. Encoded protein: CASRRINEKLFF.

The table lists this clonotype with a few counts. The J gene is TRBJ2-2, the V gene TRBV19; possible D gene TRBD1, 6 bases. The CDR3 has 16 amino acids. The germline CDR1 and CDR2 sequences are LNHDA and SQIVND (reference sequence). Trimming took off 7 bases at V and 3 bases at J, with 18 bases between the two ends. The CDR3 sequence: CASNSLGQGYTGELFF. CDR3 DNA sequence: TGTGCCAGTAATAGTCTCGGTCAGGGGTACACCGGGGAGCTGTTTTTT.

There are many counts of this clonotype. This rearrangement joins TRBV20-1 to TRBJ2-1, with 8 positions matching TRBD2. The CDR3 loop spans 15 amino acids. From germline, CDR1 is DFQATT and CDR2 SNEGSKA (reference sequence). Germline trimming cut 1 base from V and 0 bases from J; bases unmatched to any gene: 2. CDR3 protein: CSARGGGSSYNEQFF. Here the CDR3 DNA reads TGCAGTGCTAGAGGCGGGGGGAGCTCCTACAATGAGCAGTTCTTC.

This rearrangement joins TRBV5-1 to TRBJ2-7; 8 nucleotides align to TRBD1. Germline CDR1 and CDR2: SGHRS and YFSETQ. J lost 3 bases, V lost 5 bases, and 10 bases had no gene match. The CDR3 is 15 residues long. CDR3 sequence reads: CASRRGQGLVYEQYF. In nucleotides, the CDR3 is TGCGCCAGCAGACGCGGACAGGGCTTAGTCTACGAGCAGTACTTC.

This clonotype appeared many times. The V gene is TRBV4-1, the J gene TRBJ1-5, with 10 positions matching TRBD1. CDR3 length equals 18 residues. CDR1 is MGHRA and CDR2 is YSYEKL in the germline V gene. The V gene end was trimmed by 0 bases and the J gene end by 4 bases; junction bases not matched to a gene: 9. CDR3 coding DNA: TGCGCCAGCAGCCAAGACGCGGGACAGGGGCGCCTTAATCAGCCCCAGCATTTT. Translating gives CASSQDAGQGRLNQPQHF.

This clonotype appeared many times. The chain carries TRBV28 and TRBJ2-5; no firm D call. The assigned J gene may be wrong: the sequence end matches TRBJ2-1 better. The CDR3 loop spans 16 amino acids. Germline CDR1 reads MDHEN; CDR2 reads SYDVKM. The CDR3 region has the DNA TGTGCCAGCAGTTCCCCCATTACACATTATAGGAATGAGCAGTTCTTC. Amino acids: CASSSPITHYRNEQFF.

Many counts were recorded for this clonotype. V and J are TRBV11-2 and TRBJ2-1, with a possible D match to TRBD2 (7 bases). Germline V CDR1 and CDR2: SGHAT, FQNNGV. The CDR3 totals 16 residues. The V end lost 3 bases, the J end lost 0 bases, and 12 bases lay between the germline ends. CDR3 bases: TGTGCCAGCAGCTTGGGGAGGGGGTACTCCTACAATGAGCAGTTCTTC. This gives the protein CASSLGRGYSYNEQFF. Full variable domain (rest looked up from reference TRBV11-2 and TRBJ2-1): EAGVAQSPRYKIIEKRQSVAFWCNPISGHATLYWYQQILGQGPKLLIQFQNNGVVDDSQLPKDRFSAERLKGVDSTLKIQPAKLEDSAVYLCASSLGRGYSYNEQFFGPGTRLTVL.

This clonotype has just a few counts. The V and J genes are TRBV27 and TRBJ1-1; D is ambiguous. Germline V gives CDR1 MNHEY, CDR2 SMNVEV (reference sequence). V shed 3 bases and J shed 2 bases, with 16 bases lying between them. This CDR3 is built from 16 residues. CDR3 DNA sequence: TGTGCCAGCAGTTTCCGGCCAGAGGAGGGTAACACTGAAGCTTTCTTT. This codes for CASSFRPEEGNTEAFF.

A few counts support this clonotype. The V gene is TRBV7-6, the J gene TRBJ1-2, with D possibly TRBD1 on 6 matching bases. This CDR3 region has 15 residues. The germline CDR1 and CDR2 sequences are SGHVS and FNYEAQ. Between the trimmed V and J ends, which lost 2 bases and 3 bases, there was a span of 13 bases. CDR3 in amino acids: CASSLIQGSDYGYTF. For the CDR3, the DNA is TGTGCCAGCAGCTTAATCCAGGGGTCAGACTATGGCTACACCTTC.

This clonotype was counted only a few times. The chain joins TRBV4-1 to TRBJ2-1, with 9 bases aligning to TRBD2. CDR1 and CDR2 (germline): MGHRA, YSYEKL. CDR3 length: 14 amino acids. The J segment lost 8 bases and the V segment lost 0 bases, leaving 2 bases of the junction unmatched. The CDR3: CASSQEAGGDEQFF. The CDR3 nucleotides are TGCGCCAGCAGCCAAGAAGCGGGAGGCGATGAGCAGTTCTTC.

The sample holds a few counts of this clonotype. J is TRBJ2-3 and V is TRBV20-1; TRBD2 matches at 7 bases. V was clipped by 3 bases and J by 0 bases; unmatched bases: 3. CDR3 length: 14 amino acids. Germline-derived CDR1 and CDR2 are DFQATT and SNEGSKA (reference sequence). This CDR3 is CSARVLASTDTQYF. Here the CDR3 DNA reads TGCAGTGCTAGGGTACTAGCGAGCACAGATACGCAGTATTTT.

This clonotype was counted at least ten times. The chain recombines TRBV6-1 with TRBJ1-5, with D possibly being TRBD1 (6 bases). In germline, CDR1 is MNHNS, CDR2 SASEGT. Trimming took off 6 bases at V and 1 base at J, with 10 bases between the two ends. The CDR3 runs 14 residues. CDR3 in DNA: TGTGCCAGCAGGACCGGGACAAGCAATCAGCCCCAGCATTTT. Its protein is CASRTGTSNQPQHF.

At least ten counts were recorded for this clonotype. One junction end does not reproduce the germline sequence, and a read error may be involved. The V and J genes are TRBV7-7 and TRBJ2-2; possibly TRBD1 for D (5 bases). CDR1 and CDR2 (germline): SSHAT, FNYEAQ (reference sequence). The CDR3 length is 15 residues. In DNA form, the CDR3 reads TGTGCTAGCAGCTTAGACAGTACGAACACCGGGGAGCTGTTTTTT. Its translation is CASSLDSTNTGELFF.

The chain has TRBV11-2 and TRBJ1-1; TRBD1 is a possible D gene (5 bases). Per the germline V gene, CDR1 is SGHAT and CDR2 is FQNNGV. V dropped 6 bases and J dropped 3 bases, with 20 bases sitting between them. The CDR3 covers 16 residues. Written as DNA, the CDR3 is TGTGCCAGCAGTTCACTCCCAGGGCTTGGTGACACTGAAGCTTTCTTT. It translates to CASSSLPGLGDTEAFF.

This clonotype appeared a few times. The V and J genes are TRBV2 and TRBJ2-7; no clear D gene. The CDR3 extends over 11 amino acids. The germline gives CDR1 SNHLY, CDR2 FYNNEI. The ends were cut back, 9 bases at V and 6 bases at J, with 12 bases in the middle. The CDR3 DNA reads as TGTGCCAGTGCATTGGGATCCGAGCAGTACTTC. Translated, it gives CASALGSEQYF.

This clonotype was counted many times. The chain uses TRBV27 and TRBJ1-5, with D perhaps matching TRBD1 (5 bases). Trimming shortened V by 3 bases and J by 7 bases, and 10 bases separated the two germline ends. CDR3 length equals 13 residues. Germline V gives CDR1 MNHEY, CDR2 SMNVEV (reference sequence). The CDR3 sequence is CASSFREGQPQHF. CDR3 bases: TGTGCCAGCAGTTTCAGGGAGGGACAGCCCCAGCATTTT.

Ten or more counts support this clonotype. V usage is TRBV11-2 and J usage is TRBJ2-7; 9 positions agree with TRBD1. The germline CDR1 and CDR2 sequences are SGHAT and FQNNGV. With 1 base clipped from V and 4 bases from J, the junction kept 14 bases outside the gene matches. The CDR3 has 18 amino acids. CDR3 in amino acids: CASSLVRLLGQGSYEQYF. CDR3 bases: TGTGCCAGCAGCTTAGTGCGCTTATTGGGACAGGGTTCGTACGAGCAGTACTTC.

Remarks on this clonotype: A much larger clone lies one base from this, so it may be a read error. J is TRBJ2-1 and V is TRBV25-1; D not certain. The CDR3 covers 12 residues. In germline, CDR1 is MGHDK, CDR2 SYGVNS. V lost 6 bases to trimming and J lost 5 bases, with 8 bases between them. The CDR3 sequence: CASSKAHNEQFF. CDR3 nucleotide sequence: TGTGCCAGCAGCAAGGCCCACAATGAGCAGTTCTTC.

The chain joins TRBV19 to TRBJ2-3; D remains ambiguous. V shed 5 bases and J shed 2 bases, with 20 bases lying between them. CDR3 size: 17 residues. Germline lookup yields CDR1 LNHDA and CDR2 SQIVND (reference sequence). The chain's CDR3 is CASSGEFRKTNTDTQYF. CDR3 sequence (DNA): TGTGCCAGTAGTGGAGAGTTTCGGAAGACAAACACAGATACGCAGTATTTT.